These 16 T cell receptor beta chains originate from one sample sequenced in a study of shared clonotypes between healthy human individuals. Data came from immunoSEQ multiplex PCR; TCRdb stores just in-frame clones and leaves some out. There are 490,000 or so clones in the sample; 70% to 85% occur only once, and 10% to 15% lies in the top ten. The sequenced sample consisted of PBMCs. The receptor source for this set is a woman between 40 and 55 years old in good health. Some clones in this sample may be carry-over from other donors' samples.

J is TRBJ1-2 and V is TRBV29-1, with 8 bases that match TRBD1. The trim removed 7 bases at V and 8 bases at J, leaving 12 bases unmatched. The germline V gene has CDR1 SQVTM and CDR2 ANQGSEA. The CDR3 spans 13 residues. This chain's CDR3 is CSARQGWARGYTF. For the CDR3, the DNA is TGCAGCGCCAGACAGGGGTGGGCGCGGGGCTACACCTTC.

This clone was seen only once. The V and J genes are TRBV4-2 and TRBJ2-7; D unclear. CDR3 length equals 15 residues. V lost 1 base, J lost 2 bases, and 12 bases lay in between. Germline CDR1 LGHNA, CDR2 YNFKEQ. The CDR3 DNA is TGTGCCAGCAGCCAAGGGTCTGCCGGAACCTACGAGCAGTACTTC. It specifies CASSQGSAGTYEQYF.

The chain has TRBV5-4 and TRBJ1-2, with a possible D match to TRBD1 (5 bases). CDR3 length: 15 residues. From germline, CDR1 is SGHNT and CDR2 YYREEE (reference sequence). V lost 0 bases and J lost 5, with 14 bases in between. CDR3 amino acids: CASSLEGTVGYGYTF. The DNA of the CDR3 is TGTGCCAGCAGCTTGGAAGGGACTGTGGGATATGGCTACACCTTC.

The CDR3 region has the DNA TGTGCCAGCAGTCTGCTAGCGACCGGGGAGCTGTTTTTT. Encoded protein: CASSLLATGELFF. The V gene is TRBV28, the J gene TRBJ2-2, with D perhaps TRBD2 (6 bases). The germline V gene encodes CDR1 MDHEN and CDR2 SYDVKM. The V end was cut by 5 bases, the J end by 5 bases, with 9 bases between. CDR3 length: 13 amino acids.

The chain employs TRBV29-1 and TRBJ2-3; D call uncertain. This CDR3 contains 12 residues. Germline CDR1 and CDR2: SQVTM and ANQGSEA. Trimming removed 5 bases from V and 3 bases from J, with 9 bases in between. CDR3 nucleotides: TGCAGCGTTCGGTCGTCAACAGATACGCAGTATTTT. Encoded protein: CSVRSSTDTQYF.

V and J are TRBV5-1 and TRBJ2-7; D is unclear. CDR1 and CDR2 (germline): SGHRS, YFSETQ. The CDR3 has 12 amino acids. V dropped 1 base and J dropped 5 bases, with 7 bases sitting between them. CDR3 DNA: TGCGCCAGCAGCTTGCTGGCGGACGAGCAGTACTTC. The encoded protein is CASSLLADEQYF.

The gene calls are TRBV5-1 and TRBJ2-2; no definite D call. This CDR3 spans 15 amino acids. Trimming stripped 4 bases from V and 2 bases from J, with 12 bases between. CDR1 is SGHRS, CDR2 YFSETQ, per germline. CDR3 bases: TGCGCCAGCAGCCCTCAAAACAGAAACACCGGGGAGCTGTTTTTT. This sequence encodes CASSPQNRNTGELFF.

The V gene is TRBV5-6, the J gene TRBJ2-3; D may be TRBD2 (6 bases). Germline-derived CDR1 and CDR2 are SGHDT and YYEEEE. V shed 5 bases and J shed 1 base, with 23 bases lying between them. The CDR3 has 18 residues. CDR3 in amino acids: CASSPGRRDGWGTDTQYF. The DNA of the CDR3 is TGTGCCAGCAGTCCAGGAAGGCGGGACGGTTGGGGCACAGATACGCAGTATTTT.

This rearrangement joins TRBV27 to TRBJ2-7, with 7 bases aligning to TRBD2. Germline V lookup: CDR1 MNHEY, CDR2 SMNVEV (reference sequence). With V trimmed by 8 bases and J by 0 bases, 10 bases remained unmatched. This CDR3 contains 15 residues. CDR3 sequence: CASRPGRLNSYEQYF. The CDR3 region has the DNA TGTGCCAGCCGCCCCGGGAGGCTAAACTCCTACGAGCAGTACTTC.

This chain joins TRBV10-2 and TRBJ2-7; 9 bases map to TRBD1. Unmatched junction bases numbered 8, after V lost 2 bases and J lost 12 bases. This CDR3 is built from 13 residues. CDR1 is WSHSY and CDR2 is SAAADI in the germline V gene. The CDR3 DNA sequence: TGCGCCAGCAGTGAGACCGCGGGACAGGGTCGGTACTTC. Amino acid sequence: CASSETAGQGRYF.

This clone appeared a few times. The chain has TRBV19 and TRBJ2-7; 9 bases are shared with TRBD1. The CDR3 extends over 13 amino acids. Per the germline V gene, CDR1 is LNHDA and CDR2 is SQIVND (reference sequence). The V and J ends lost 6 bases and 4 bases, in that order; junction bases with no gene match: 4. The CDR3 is CASRGTGLYEQYF. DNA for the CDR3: TGTGCCAGTAGAGGGACAGGGCTATACGAGCAGTACTTC. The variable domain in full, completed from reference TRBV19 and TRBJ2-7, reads DGGITQSPKYLFRKEGQNVTLSCEQNLNHDAMYWYRQDPGQGLRLIYYSQIVNDFQKGDIAEGYSVSREKKESFPLTVTSAQKNPTAFYLCASRGTGLYEQYFGPGTRLTVT.

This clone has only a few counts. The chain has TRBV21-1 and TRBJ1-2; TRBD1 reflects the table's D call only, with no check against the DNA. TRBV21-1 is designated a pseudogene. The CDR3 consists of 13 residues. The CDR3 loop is CARVTGGRYGYTF. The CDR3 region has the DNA TGTGCCAGGGTGACAGGGGGCCGCTATGGCTACACCTTC.

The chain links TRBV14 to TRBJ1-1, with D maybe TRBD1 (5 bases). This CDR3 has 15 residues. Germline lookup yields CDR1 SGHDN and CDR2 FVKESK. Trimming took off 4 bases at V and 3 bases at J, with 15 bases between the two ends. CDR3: CASSRRGYADTEAFF. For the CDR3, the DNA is TGTGCCAGCAGCCGTCGGGGGTATGCGGACACTGAAGCTTTCTTT.

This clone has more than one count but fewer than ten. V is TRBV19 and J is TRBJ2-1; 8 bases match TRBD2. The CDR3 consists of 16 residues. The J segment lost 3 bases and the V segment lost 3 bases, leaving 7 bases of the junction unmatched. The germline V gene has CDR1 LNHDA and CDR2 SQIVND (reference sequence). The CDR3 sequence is CASSIPGGGGYNEQFF. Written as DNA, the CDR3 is TGTGCCAGTAGTATCCCGGGAGGGGGTGGCTACAATGAGCAGTTCTTC.

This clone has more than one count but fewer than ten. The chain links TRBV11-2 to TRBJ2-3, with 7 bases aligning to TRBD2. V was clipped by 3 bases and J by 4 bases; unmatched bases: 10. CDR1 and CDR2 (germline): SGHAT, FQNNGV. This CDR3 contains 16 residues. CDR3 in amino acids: CASSFPSGGVPDTQYF. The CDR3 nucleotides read TGTGCCAGCAGCTTCCCTAGCGGAGGGGTTCCAGATACGCAGTATTTT.

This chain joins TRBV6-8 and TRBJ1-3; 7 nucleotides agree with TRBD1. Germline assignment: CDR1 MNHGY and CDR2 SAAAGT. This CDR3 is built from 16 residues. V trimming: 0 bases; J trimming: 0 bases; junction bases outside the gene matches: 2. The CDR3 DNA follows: TGTGCCAGCAGTTACTCAAGGGACAGCTCTGGAAACACCATATATTTT. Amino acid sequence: CASSYSRDSSGNTIYF.